What follows describes a single T cell receptor (beta chain). These data are taken from a study of CD8 T cells in Susac syndrome. The RNA input was roughly 0.45 to 1 ug, and it was reverse transcribed with random hexamers. Multiplex PCR with immunoSEQ amplified the TCR beta CDR3 across 54 Vbeta and 13 Jbeta. TCRdb called the immunoSEQ multiplex PCR reads again in MiXCR, with one record for every CDR3 protein. The repertoire consists of 69,000 or so distinct CDR3 sequences, with just under 95% occurring once and the leading ten covering 0.56%. Looked up from germline, CDR1 is SGDLS and CDR2 is YYNGEE. V lost 0 bases, J lost 4 bases, and 6 bases stayed unmatched. The CDR3 has 16 residues.

The material sequenced was CD8+ T cells from PBMCs. The sequence was collected from a human donor with multiple sclerosis. The V call is TRBV9, the J call TRBJ2-3; 9 bases agree with TRBD2. The CDR3, as DNA: TGTGCCAGCAGCGTAGTAGCTAGCGGGGCCGCAGATACGCAGTATTTT. Translated, it gives CASSVVASGAADTQYF. Using reference TRBV9 and TRBJ2-3 for the parts outside the CDR3, the full variable domain is DSGVTQTPKHLITATGQRVTLRCSPRSGDLSVYWYQQSLDQGLQFLIQYYNGEERAKGNILERFSAQQFPDLHSELNLSSLELGDSALYFCASSVVASGAADTQYFGPGTRLTVL.